These T cell receptor beta chains were read from a single sample in a study of T cell repertoires in cytomegalovirus infection. No cognate antigen is known for these TCRs. In TCRdb, the reads were re-called with MiXCR into one record per CDR3 protein. Among 370,000 or so distinct CDR3 sequences listed, about 35% were seen once. The specimen was cultured PBMCs, collected from culture after CMV antigen stimulation. The receptors originated from a human donor in good health (CMV status not recorded). Some clones in this sample may be carry-over from other donors' samples. Each CDR3 is given with its conserved first and last residue. A D gene is named only where the DNA matches it firmly. Where a row states a size, it is once, few, many or the class of an expanded clone; other rows omit it.

j_call,d_call,clone_size,v_call,cdr3_nt,cdr3_aa
TRBJ2-4,NA,NA,TRBV6-6,TGTGCCAGCAGGATAAGAGGAGGCGGGGCCGGGCAAAACATTCAGTACTTC,CASRIRGGGAGQNIQYF
TRBJ2-5,TRBD2,few,TRBV10-2,TGCGCCAGCAGTGGGACTAGCGACCAAGAGACCCAGTACTTC,CASSGTSDQETQYF
TRBJ2-7,NA,NA,TRBV7-8,TGTGCCAGCAGCCAACCACAAGGGTCCCACGAGCAGTACTTC,CASSQPQGSHEQYF
TRBJ1-3,NA,NA,TRBV4-3,TGCGCCAGCAGCCAAGGTTCAGGGGCCGGAAACACCATATATTTT,CASSQGSGAGNTIYF
TRBJ1-4,NA,many,TRBV7-2,TGTGCCAGCAGCTTAAGCCAGTATGAAAAACTGTTTTTT,CASSLSQYEKLFF
TRBJ2-7,TRBD2,few,TRBV7-6,TGTGCCAGCAGCTCTCAGCGGGGTAGCTCCTACGAGCAGTACTTC,CASSSQRGSSYEQYF
TRBJ1-5,NA,few,TRBV28,TGTGCCAGCAGTTTACCTCCCTTTGCTTATAGCAATCAGCCCCAGCATTTT,CASSLPPFAYSNQPQHF
TRBJ2-1,TRBD1,few,TRBV12-3/TRBV12-4,TGTGCCAGCACCTATCTTACAGGGGGCGAATACAATGAGCAGTTCTTC,CASTYLTGGEYNEQFF
TRBJ2-3,TRBD2,NA,TRBV29-1,TGCAGCGTTGAAATCTGGGGGACTAGCGGGATTAGCACAGATACGCAGTATTTT,CSVEIWGTSGISTDTQYF
TRBJ1-2,NA,NA,TRBV6-6,TGTGCCAGCAGGGACGTTCCCGGTGGCTACACCTTC,CASRDVPGGYTF
TRBJ1-5,NA,NA,TRBV4-2,TGTGCCAGCAGCCGGGTCGAGGGGGTTCATCAGCCCCAGCATTTT,CASSRVEGVHQPQHF
TRBJ1-1,TRBD1,NA,TRBV29-1,TGCAGCGTTGAATGGACAGGGAACACTGAAGCTTTCTTT,CSVEWTGNTEAFF
TRBJ2-1,TRBD2,NA,TRBV19,TGTGCCAGTCGTACTAGCGGGAGGCCCTACAATGAGCAGTTCTTC,CASRTSGRPYNEQFF
TRBJ2-1,TRBD2,NA,TRBV15,TGTGCCACCAGCAGAGATGCACTAGCGGGAGGGCCCCTATCTCATGAGCAGTTCTTC,CATSRDALAGGPLSHEQFF
TRBJ2-1,NA,NA,TRBV6-6,TGTGCCAGCAGTTACCCCTTCGGAGATGGCAATGAGCAGTTCTTC,CASSYPFGDGNEQFF
TRBJ2-5,NA,NA,TRBV7-6,TGTGCTAGCAGCTTAATTTGGGGGGAGACCCAGTACTTC,CASSLIWGETQYF
TRBJ2-1,NA,few,TRBV29-1,TGCAGCGTTGAACGTGGGTCCTACAATGAGCAGTTCTTC,CSVERGSYNEQFF
TRBJ1-4,NA,NA,TRBV4-3,TGCGCCAGCAGCCAAGATATTGGGAGAACTAATGAAAAACTGTTTTTT,CASSQDIGRTNEKLFF
TRBJ2-1,NA,NA,TRBV11-2,TGTGCCATACGTACTGGGGACTACAATGAGCAGTTCTTC,CAIRTGDYNEQFF
TRBJ2-1,TRBD2,NA,TRBV18,TGTGCCAGCTCACCTCGCCCGGCGGGGGGGGGTCCCGTCAATGAGCAGTTCTTC,CASSPRPAGGGPVNEQFF
TRBJ2-1,NA,few,TRBV6-2/TRBV6-3,TGTGCCAGCAGTCCCCTAGGGGCGCGCGAGCAGTTCTTC,CASSPLGAREQFF
TRBJ2-1,TRBD2,NA,TRBV10-3,TGTGCCATCGCGGGAGTCAAAGATGAGCAGTTCTTC,CAIAGVKDEQFF
TRBJ1-5,TRBD1,many,TRBV7-9,TGTGCCAGCAGTCTGGGACAGGGGGATCAGCCCCAGCATTTT,CASSLGQGDQPQHF
TRBJ1-2,NA,once,TRBV19,TGTGCCAGTAGGGCAGGACTAAACTATGGCTACACCTTC,CASRAGLNYGYTF
TRBJ1-1,NA,few,TRBV6-5,TGTGCCAGCAGTTTACGTACGGGCACTGAAGCTTTCTTT,CASSLRTGTEAFF
TRBJ1-2,TRBD1,few,TRBV7-2,TGTGCCAGCAGCATACAGGGGGTGGCTGGCTACACCTTC,CASSIQGVAGYTF
TRBJ2-3,NA,once,TRBV6-8,TGTGCCAGCAGCCCCAGGGGTATCACAGATACGCAGTATTTT,CASSPRGITDTQYF
TRBJ2-5,TRBD1,NA,TRBV7-2,TGTGCCAGCAGCTGGTCTACGGGACAGGGCCAAGAGACCCAGTACTTC,CASSWSTGQGQETQYF
TRBJ2-7,NA,NA,TRBV5-1,TGCGCCAGCAGCTTCTCTCGGCTAGACTACGAGCAGTACTTC,CASSFSRLDYEQYF
TRBJ1-1,NA,few,TRBV29-1,TGCAGCGTTCAAGGACGGTTGAACACTGAAGCTTTCTTT,CSVQGRLNTEAFF
TRBJ2-2,NA,few,TRBV27,TGTGCCAGCAGTTTCAGCGGGACAATAACCGGGGAGCTGTTTTTT,CASSFSGTITGELFF
TRBJ1-3,NA,NA,TRBV30,TGTGCCTGGAGCGGAAACACCATATATTTT,CAWSGNTIYF
TRBJ2-1,NA,NA,TRBV7-8,TGTGCCAGCAGCGTTAAAGCGGGACAGTACAATGAGCAGTTCTTC,CASSVKAGQYNEQFF
TRBJ2-1,NA,NA,TRBV7-2,TGTGCCAGCAGCTTCCTACCATCGAGAAGCTCCTACAATGAGCAGTTCTTC,CASSFLPSRSSYNEQFF
TRBJ2-5,NA,few,TRBV7-3,TGTGCCAGCAGCTTAGGGGGGAGGCAAAAAGAGACCCAGTACTTC,CASSLGGRQKETQYF
TRBJ1-1,TRBD1,few,TRBV5-7,TGTGCCAGCAGCTTCGGACAGGCCAACACTGAAGCTTTCTTT,CASSFGQANTEAFF
TRBJ2-7,NA,NA,TRBV7-2,TGTGCCAGCAGCTTCCCCGAGCGGGCGTACGAGCAGTACTTC,CASSFPERAYEQYF
TRBJ2-1,TRBD2,NA,TRBV6-2/TRBV6-3,TGTGCCAGCAGGGACGCTGCCGGGACTAGCCCCAATGAGCAGTTCTTC,CASRDAAGTSPNEQFF
TRBJ1-1,NA,few,TRBV7-4,TGTGCCAGCAGTCAGAACACTGAAGCTTTCTTT,CASSQNTEAFF
TRBJ1-1,TRBD1,NA,TRBV14,TGTGCCAGCAGCCAAGGACGGACAGGGGGGAACACTGAAGCTTTCTTT,CASSQGRTGGNTEAFF
TRBJ1-2,NA,few,TRBV7-2,TGTGCCAGCAGCTTAGGACTGCGGGACTATGGCTACACCTTC,CASSLGLRDYGYTF
TRBJ1-1,TRBD1,NA,TRBV7-6,TGTGCCAGCGGCTCCCAGGGGGGTAACACTGAAGCTTTCTTT,CASGSQGGNTEAFF
TRBJ2-3,TRBD1,few,TRBV7-2,TGTGCCAGCAGCGTGGACAGGGTGTCGCAGTATTTT,CASSVDRVSQYF
TRBJ2-3,TRBD2,once,TRBV5-1,TGCGCCAGCAGCTTGGCATCTACTAGCGAGGGCCCAGATACGCAGTATTTT,CASSLASTSEGPDTQYF
TRBJ2-3,NA,once,TRBV20-1,TGCAGTGCTAGGCTTACTAGGCCTAGCACAGATACGCAGTATTTT,CSARLTRPSTDTQYF
TRBJ2-3,TRBD2,few,TRBV11-2,TGTGCCAGCAGCTTAGGCGTGGGAGGGCCGGATACGCAGTATTTT,CASSLGVGGPDTQYF
TRBJ2-7,TRBD1,NA,TRBV7-2,TGTGCCAGCAGCTTAGGGACAGGGGGCCGTCGCGAGCAGTACTTC,CASSLGTGGRREQYF
TRBJ2-2,NA,NA,TRBV6-8,TGTGCCAGCAGTTACGACCAGAGCACCGGGGAGCTGTTTTTT,CASSYDQSTGELFF
TRBJ1-1,NA,NA,TRBV20-1,TGCAGTGCTAGTCGCCGGGGGCGGAACACTGAAGCTTTCTTT,CSASRRGRNTEAFF
TRBJ2-7,TRBD2,many,TRBV7-2,TGTGCCAGCAGCTCGACTAGCGGGACCCTCTACGAGCAGTACTTC,CASSSTSGTLYEQYF
TRBJ1-4,TRBD1,many,TRBV7-2,TGTGCCAGCAGCTTAGGGGGTCCGGGACAGGGAGTAGAAAAACTGTTTTTT,CASSLGGPGQGVEKLFF
TRBJ2-3,TRBD2,NA,TRBV10-3,TGTGCCATCAGTCCACTAGCGGCCGATACGCAGTATTTT,CAISPLAADTQYF
TRBJ2-4,NA,few,TRBV27,TGTGCCAGCAGTTTATCGACCCCGGCCCCAGCCAAAAACATTCAGTACTTC,CASSLSTPAPAKNIQYF